A selection of T cell receptor beta chains follows, all from one sample in a study of a mutant IDH1 vaccine in newly diagnosed glioma. For these receptors, no antigen is known. Clones were read by immunoSEQ multiplex PCR, and TCRdb kept only the in-frame ones, dropping some. The sample lists under 150,000 clones; approximately 87% were seen once. The sample was PBMCs, taken from a glioma patient whose treatment included an IDH1 peptide vaccine. The receptors here all came from a woman in her forties or fifties with glioma. CDR3s include the opening cysteine and the closing phenylalanine or tryptophan. The D gene is left open where the match is weak. Not all rows give a size; the values are once, few, many and, for expanded clones, a class.

>TRBJ2-3|TRBV21-1|NA|NA
TGTGCCAGCAGCAAGTGGACTAGCCGGGCGGTCACAGATACGCAGTATTTT
CASSKWTSRAVTDTQYF
>TRBJ2-7|TRBV18|NA|NA
TGTGCCAGCTCACCATCGCAGAGTTCCTACGAGCAGTACTTC
CASSPSQSSYEQYF
>TRBJ2-3|TRBV28|NA|once
TGTGCCAGCAGTTTATCTGGGGCGGGAGATACGCAGTATTTT
CASSLSGAGDTQYF
>TRBJ1-4|TRBV28|TRBD1|NA
TGTGCCATAGGACAGGATAATGAAAAACTGTTTTTT
CAIGQDNEKLFF
>TRBJ2-1|TRBV29-1|NA|NA
TGCAGCGTTGAAGTTAATGAGCAGTTCTTC
CSVEVNEQFF
>TRBJ2-7|TRBV6-5|NA|NA
TGTGCCAGTTCGGACAGCTCCTACGAGCAGTACTTC
CASSDSSYEQYF
>TRBJ2-5|TRBV6-1|TRBD2|once
TGTGCCAGCAGTGAAAGGCTAGCGGGGCCCCAAGAGACCCAGTACTTC
CASSERLAGPQETQYF
>TRBJ1-6|TRBV6-5|NA|NA
TGTGCCAGCAGTCCCCGGGATAATTCACCCCTCCACTTT
CASSPRDNSPLHF
>TRBJ2-5|TRBV7-3|NA|NA
TGTGCCAGCAGCTTATTAAAGCAAGAGACCCAGTACTTC
CASSLLKQETQYF
>TRBJ2-7|TRBV28|TRBD1|once
TGTGCCAGCAGGCCGGGACAGCTTACCTACGAGCAGTACTTC
CASRPGQLTYEQYF
>TRBJ2-3|TRBV4-2|NA|NA
TGTGCCAGCAGCCAAGGTGGGGGCGGCTCGGGGGCTACGCAGTATTTT
CASSQGGGGSGATQYF
>TRBJ2-5|TRBV15|NA|NA
TGTGCCACCAGCACCACGAAAAAGGTGGAGACCCAGTACTTC
CATSTTKKVETQYF
>TRBJ2-6|TRBV5-1|NA|medium-sized
TGCGCCAGCAGCTTGGGTGGGGCTGGGGCCAACGTCCTGACTTTC
CASSLGGAGANVLTF
>TRBJ1-1|TRBV10-3|TRBD1|NA
TGTGCCACCGACAGGGGGGTAAACACTGAAGCTTTCTTT
CATDRGVNTEAFF
>TRBJ2-7|TRBV28|NA|NA
TGTGCCAGCAGTTTATTGAGGGCCCGATGGGAGCAGTACTTC
CASSLLRARWEQYF
>TRBJ2-1|TRBV5-6|NA|NA
TGTGCCAGCAGCTTGCCCTCGGGTGAGCAGTTCTTC
CASSLPSGEQFF
>TRBJ2-2|TRBV7-6|NA|NA
TGTGCCAGCAGCGTCCGGGACAAGGAGCTGTTTTTT
CASSVRDKELFF
>TRBJ1-4|TRBV5-4|NA|NA
TGTGCCAGCAGCCCCGGAGGAGGGGTTGACGAAAAACTGTTTTTT
CASSPGGGVDEKLFF
>TRBJ2-5|TRBV5-6|TRBD2|NA
TGTGCCAGCAGCTCCCGACTAGCGTACCAAGAGACCCAGTACTTC
CASSSRLAYQETQYF
>TRBJ1-2|TRBV5-1|NA|NA
TGCGCCAGCAGCTTGGCCCTGGGACGGCTTAACTATGGCTACACCTTC
CASSLALGRLNYGYTF